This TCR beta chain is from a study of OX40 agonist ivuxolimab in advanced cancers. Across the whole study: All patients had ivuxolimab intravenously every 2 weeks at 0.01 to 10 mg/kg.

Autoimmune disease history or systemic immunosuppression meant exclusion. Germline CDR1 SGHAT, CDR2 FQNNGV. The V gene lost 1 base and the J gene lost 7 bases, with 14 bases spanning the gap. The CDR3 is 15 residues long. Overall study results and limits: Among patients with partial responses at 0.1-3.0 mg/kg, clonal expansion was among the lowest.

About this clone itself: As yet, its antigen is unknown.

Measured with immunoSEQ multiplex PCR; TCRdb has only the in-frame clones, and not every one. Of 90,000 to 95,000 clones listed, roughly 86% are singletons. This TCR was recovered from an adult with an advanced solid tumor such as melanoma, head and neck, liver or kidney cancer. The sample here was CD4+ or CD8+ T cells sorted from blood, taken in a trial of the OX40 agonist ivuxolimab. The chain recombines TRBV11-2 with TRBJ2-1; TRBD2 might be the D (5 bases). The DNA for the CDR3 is TGTGCCAGCAGCTTAGTACTAGTCGGTGGGAATGAGCAGTTCTTC. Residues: CASSLVLVGGNEQFF.